This T cell receptor (beta chain) is drawn from a study of T cell repertoires in cytomegalovirus infection. For the study at large: Recently described HLA-C-restricted plus well-studied HLA-B-restricted CMV epitopes were used. Matching HLA type, along with CMV infection, was indicated by public TCR beta signatures.

For this clonotype: Its antigen is not identified.

From the reads, TCRdb called clonotypes with MiXCR, one entry per CDR3 protein. The sample has 110,000 or so distinct CDR3 sequences, roughly 31% seen once. Study findings and constraints: Clonotypes of TCR beta that were HLA-C-restricted and CMV-specific dominated the ex vivo response.

This CDR3 spans 15 amino acids. V gave up 4 bases and J gave up 9 bases; unmatched junction bases: 7. Germline CDR1 and CDR2: SGHTA and FQGNSA. The sequencing here drew on CD8+ T cells from cultured PBMCs, taken from culture after CMV antigen stimulation. This TCR was sampled from a human donor in good health (CMV status not recorded). Some clones in this sample may be carry-over from other donors' samples. This chain connects TRBV7-2 to TRBJ1-6, with TRBD1 matching 9 bases. CDR3 loop: CASSSPGQGSSPLHF. The DNA of the CDR3 is TGTGCCAGCAGCTCCCCGGGACAGGGAAGTTCACCCCTCCACTTT.